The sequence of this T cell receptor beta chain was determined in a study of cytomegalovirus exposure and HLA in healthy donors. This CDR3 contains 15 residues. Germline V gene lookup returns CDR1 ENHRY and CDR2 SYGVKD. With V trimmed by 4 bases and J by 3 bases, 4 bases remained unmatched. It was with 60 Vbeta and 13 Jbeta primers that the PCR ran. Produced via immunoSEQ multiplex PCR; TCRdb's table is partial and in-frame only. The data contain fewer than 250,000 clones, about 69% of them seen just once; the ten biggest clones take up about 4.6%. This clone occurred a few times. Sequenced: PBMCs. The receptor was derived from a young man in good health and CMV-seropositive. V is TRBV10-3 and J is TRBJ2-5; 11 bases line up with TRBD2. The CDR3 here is CAISGVAGGEETQYF. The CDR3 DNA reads TGTGCCATCAGTGGCGTAGCGGGAGGGGAAGAGACCCAGTACTTC.